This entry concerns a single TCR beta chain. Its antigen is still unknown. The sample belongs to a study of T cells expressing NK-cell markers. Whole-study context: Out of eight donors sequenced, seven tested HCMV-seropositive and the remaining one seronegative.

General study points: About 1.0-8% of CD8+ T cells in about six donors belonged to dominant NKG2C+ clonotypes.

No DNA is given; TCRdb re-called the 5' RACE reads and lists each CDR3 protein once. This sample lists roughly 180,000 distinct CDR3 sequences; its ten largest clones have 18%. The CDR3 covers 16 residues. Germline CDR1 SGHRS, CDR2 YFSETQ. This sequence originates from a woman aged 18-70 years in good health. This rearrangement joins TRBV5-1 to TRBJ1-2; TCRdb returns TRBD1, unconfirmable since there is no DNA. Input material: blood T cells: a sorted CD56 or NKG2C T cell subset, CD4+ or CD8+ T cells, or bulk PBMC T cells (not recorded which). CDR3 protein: CASSLTSGQANYGYTF.